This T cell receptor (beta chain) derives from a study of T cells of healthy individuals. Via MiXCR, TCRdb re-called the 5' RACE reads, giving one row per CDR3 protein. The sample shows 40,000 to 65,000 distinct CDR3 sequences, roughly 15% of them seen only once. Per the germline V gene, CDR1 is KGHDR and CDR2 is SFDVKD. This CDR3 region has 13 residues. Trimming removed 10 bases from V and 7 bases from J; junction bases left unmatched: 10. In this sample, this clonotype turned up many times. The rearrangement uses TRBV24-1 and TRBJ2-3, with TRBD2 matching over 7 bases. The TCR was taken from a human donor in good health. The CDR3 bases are TGTGCCACGGTCGCCAGCGGGGAAAATACGCAGTATTTT. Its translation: CATVASGENTQYF.